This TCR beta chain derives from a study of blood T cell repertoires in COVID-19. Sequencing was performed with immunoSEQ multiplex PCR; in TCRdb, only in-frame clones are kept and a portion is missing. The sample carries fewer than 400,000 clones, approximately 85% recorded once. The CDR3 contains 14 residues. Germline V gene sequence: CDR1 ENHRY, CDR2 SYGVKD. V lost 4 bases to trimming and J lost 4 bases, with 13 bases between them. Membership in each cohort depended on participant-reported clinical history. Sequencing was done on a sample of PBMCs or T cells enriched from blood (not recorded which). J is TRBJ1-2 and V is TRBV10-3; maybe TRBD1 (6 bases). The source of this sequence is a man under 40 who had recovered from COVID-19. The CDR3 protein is CAISGDRLFYGYTF. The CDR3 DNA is TGTGCCATCAGTGGCGACAGGTTATTCTATGGCTACACCTTC.